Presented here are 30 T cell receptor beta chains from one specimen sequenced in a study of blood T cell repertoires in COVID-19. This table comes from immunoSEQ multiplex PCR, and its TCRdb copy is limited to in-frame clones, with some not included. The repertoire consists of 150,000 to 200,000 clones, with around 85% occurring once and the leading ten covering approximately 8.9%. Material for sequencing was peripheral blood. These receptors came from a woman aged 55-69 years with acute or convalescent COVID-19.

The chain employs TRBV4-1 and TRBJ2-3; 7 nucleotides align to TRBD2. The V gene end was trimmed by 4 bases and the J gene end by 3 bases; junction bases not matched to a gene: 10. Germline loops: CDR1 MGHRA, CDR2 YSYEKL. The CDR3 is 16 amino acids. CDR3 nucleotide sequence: TGCGCCAGCAGCCGGCTGGGCGGGAGCTTTACAGATACGCAGTATTTT. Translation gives CASSRLGGSFTDTQYF.

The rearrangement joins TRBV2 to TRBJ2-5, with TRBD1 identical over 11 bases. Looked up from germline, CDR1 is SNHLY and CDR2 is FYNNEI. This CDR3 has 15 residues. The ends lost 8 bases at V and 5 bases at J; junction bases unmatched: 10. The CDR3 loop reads CASSPDRGRTETQYF. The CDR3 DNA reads TGTGCCAGCTCCCCGGACAGGGGGCGAACGGAGACCCAGTACTTC.

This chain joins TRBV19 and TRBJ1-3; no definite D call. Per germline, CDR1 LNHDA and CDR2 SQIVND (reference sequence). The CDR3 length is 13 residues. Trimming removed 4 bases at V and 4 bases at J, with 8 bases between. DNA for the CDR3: TGTGCCAGTAGTACCGCGGGGGGAAACACCATATATTTT. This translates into CASSTAGGNTIYF.

The CDR3 DNA follows: TGTGCCAGCAGCTTGGGACTTTCCAGCTCCTATAATTCACCCCTCCACTTT. It translates to CASSLGLSSSYNSPLHF. The chain carries TRBV5-6 and TRBJ1-6; D not resolved. Looked up from germline, CDR1 is SGHDT and CDR2 is YYEEEE. Trimming removed 0 bases at V and 0 bases at J, with 10 bases between. The CDR3 loop spans 17 amino acids. The entire variable domain, with the rest obtained from reference TRBV5-6 and TRBJ1-6, is as follows: DAGVTQSPTHLIKTRGQQVTLRCSPKSGHDTVSWYQQALGQGPQFIFQYYEEEERQRGNFPDRFSGHQFPNYSSELNVNALLLGDSALYLCASSLGLSSSYNSPLHFGNGTRLTVT.

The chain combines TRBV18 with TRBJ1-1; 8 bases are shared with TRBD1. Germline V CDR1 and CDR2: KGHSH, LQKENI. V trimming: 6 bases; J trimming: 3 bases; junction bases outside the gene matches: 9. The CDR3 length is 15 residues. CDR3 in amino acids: CASSLGTGMDTEAFF. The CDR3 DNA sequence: TGTGCCAGCTCCCTCGGGACAGGAATGGACACTGAAGCTTTCTTT.

CDR3 nucleotide sequence: TGTGCCAGCAGCGCGACAGGGGACTCTGGAAACACCATATATTTT. Its protein product is CASSATGDSGNTIYF. The genes are TRBV9 and TRBJ1-3; 8 nucleotides match TRBD1. Germline V gene lookup returns CDR1 SGDLS and CDR2 YYNGEE. This CDR3 is built from 15 residues. J was trimmed by 0 bases and V by 3 bases; bases with no gene match: 2.

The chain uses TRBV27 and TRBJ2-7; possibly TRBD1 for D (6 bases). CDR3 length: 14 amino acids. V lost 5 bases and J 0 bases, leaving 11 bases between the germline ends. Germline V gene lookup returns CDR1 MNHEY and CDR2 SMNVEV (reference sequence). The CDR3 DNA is TGTGCCAGCAGTCTTCGGACAGTCTCCTACGAGCAGTACTTC. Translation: CASSLRTVSYEQYF.

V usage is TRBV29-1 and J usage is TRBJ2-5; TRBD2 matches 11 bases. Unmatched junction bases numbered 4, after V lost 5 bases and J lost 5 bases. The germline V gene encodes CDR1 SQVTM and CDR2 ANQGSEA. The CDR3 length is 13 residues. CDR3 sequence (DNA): TGCAGCGTTCTAGCGGGAGGTTTTGAGACCCAGTACTTC. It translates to CSVLAGGFETQYF.

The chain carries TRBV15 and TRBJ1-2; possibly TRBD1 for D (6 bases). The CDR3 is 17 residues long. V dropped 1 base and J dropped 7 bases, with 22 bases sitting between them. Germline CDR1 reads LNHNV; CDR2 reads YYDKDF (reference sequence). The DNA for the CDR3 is TGTGCCACCAGCAGAGCAGGGCAAGGACAGCTGGGTAGTGGCTACACCTTC. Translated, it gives CATSRAGQGQLGSGYTF.

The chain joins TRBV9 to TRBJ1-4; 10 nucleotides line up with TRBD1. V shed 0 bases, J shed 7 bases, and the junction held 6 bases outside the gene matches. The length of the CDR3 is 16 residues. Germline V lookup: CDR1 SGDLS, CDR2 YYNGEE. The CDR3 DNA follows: TGTGCCAGCAGCGTAGGTCCGACAGGGGGCGGTGAAAAACTGTTTTTT. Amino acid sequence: CASSVGPTGGGEKLFF.

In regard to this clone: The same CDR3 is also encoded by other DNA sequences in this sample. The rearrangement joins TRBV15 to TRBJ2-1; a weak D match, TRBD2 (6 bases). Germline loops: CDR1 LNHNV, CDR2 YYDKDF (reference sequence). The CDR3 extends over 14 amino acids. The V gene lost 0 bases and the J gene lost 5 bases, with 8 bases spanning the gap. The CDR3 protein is CATSRDGGNNEQFF. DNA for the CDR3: TGTGCCACCAGCAGAGATGGGGGGAACAATGAGCAGTTCTTC.

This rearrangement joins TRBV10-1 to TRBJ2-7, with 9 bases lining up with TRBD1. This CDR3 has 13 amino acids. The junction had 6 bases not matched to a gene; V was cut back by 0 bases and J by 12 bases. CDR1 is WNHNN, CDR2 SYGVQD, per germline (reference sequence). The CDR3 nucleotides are TGCGCCAGCAGTGAGTCTATAGGGACAGGGAGGTACTTC. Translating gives CASSESIGTGRYF.

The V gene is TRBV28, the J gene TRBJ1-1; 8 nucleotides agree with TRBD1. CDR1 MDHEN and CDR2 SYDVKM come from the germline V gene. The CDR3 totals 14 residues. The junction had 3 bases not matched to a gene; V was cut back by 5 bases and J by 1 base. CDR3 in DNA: TGTGCCAGCAGTCCCGGGACAGGGAACACTGAAGCTTTCTTT. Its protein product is CASSPGTGNTEAFF.

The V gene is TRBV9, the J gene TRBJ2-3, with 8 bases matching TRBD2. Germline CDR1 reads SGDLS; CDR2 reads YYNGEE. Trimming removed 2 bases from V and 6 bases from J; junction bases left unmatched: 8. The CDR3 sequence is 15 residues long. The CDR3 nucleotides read TGTGCCAGCAGCGTTATTAGCGGGGACTCGGATACGCAGTATTTT. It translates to CASSVISGDSDTQYF.

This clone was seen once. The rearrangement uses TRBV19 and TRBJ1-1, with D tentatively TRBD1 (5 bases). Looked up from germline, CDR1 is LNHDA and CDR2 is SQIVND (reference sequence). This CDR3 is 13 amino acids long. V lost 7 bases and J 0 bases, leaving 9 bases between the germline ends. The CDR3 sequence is CASTTAMNTEAFF. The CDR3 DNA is TGTGCCAGTACGACAGCAATGAACACTGAAGCTTTCTTT.

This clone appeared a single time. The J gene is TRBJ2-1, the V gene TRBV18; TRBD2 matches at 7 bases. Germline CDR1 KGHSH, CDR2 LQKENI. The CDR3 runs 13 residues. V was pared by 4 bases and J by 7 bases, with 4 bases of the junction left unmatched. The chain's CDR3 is CASSLGTTNEQFF. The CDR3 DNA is TGTGCCAGCTCACTCGGGACTACTAATGAGCAGTTCTTC.

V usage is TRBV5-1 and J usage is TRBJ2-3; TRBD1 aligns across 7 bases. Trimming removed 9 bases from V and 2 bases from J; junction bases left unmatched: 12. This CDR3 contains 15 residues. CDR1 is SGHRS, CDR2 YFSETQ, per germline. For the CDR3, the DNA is TGCGCCACCTCTTCCGGGACAGCAAACACAGATACGCAGTATTTT. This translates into CATSSGTANTDTQYF.

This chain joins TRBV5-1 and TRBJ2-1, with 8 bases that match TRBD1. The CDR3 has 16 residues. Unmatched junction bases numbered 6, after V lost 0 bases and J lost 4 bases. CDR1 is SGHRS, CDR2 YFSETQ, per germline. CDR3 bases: TGCGCCAGCAGCTTGGCCACCGGGACAGGATACAATGAGCAGTTCTTC. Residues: CASSLATGTGYNEQFF.

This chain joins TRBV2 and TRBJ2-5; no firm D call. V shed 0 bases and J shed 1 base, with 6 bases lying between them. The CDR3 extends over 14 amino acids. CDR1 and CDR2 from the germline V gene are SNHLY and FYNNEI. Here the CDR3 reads CASSEAAGQETQYF. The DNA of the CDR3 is TGTGCCAGCAGTGAAGCGGCAGGCCAAGAGACCCAGTACTTC.

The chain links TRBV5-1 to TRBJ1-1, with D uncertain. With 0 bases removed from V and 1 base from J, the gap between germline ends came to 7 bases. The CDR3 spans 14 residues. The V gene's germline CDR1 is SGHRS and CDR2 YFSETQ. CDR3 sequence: CASSLASGNTEAFF. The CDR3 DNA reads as TGCGCCAGCAGCTTGGCCTCAGGGAACACTGAAGCTTTCTTT.

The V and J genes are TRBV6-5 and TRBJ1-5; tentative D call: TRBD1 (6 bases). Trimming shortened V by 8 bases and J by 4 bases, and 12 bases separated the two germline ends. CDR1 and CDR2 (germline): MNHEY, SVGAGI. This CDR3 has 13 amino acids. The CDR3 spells CASSRDINQPQHF. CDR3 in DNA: TGTGCCAGCTCTCGGGACATTAATCAGCCCCAGCATTTT.

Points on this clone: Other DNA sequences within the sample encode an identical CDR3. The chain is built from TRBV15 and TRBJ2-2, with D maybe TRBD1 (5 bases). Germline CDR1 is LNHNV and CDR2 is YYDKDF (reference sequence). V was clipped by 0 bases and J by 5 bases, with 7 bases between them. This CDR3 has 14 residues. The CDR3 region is CATSRDRATGELFF. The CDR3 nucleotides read TGTGCCACCAGCAGAGACAGGGCGACCGGGGAGCTGTTTTTT.

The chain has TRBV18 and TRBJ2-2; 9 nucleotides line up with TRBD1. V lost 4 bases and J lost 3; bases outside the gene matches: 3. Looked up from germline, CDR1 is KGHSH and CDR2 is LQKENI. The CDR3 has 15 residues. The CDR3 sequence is CASSQGTGHTGELFF. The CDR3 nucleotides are TGTGCCAGCTCACAAGGGACAGGGCACACCGGGGAGCTGTTTTTT. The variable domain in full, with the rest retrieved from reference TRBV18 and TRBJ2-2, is NAGVMQNPRHLVRRRGQEARLRCSPMKGHSHVYWYRQLPEEGLKFMVYLQKENIIDESGMPKERFSAEFPKEGPSILRIQQVVRGDSAAYFCASSQGTGHTGELFFGEGSRLTVL.

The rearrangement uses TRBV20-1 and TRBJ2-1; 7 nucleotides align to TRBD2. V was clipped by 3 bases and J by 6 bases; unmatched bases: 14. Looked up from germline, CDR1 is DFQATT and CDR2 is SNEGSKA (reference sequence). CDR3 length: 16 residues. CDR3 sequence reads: CSASGGLSIVSNEQFF. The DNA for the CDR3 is TGCAGTGCTAGTGGGGGACTATCCATCGTAAGCAATGAGCAGTTCTTC.

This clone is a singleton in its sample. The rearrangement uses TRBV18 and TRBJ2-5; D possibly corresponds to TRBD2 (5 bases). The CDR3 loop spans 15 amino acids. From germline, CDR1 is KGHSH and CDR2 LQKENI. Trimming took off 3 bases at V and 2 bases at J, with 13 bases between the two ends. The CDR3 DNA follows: TGTGCCAGCTCACCGGGCAGCGGAGCACAAGAGACCCAGTACTTC. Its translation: CASSPGSGAQETQYF.

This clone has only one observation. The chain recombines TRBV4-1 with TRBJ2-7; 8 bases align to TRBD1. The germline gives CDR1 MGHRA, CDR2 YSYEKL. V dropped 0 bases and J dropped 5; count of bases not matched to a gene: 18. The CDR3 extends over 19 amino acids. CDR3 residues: CASSQDESRGLFPTHEQYF. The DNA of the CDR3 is TGCGCCAGCAGCCAAGATGAATCCAGGGGGCTCTTCCCCACCCACGAGCAGTACTTC.

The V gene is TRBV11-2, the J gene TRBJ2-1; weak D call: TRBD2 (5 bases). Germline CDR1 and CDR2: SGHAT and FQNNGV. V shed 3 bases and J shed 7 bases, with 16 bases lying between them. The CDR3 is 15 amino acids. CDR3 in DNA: TGTGCCAGCAGCTTTTCCTGGTTAGCGCGGAATGAGCAGTTCTTC. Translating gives CASSFSWLARNEQFF.

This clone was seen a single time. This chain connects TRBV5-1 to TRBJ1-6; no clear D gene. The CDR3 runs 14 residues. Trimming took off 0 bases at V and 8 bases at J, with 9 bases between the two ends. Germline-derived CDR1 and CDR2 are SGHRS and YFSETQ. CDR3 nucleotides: TGCGCCAGCAGCTTGGACGCCCGGGATTCACCCCTCCACTTT. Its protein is CASSLDARDSPLHF. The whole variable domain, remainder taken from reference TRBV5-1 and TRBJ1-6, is KAGVTQTPRYLIKTRGQQVTLSCSPISGHRSVSWYQQTPGQGLQFLFEYFSETQRNKGNFPGRFSGRQFSNSRSEMNVSTLELGDSALYLCASSLDARDSPLHFGNGTRLTVT.

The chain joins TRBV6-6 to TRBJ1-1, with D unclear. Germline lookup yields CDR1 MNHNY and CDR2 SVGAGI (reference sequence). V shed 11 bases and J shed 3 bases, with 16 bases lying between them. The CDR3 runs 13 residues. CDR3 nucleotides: TGTGCCCTCAGAAAGGGAGGTGACACTGAAGCTTTCTTT. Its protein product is CALRKGGDTEAFF.

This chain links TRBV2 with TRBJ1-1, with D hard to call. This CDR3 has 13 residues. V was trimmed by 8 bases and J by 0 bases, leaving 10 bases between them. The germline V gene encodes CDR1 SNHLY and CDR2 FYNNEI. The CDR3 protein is CASFAELNTEAFF. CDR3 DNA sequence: TGTGCCAGCTTTGCGGAGTTGAACACTGAAGCTTTCTTT.